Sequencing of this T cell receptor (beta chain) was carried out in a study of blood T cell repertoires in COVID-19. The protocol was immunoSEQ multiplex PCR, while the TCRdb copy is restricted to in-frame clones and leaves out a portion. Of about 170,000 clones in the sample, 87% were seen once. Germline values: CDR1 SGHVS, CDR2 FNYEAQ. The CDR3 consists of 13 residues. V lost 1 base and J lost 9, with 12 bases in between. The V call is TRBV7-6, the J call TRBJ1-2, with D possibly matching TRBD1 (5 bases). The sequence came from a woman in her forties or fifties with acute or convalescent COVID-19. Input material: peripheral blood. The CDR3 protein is CASSLGTWGSYTF. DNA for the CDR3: TGTGCCAGCAGCTTAGGGACATGGGGAAGCTACACCTTC.